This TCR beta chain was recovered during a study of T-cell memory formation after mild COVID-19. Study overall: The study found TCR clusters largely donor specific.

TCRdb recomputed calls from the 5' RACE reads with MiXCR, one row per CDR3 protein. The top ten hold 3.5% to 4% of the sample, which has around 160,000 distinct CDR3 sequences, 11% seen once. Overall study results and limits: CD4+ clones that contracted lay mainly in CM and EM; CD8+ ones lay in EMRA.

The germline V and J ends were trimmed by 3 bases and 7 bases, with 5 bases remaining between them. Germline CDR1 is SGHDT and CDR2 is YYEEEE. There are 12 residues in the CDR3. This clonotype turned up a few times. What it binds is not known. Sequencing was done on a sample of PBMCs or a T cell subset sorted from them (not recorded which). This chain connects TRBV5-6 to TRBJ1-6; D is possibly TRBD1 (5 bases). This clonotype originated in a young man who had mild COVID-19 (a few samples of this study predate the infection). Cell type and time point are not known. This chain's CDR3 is CASSWGNSPLHF. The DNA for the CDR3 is TGTGCCAGCAGCTGGGGGAATTCACCCCTCCACTTT.